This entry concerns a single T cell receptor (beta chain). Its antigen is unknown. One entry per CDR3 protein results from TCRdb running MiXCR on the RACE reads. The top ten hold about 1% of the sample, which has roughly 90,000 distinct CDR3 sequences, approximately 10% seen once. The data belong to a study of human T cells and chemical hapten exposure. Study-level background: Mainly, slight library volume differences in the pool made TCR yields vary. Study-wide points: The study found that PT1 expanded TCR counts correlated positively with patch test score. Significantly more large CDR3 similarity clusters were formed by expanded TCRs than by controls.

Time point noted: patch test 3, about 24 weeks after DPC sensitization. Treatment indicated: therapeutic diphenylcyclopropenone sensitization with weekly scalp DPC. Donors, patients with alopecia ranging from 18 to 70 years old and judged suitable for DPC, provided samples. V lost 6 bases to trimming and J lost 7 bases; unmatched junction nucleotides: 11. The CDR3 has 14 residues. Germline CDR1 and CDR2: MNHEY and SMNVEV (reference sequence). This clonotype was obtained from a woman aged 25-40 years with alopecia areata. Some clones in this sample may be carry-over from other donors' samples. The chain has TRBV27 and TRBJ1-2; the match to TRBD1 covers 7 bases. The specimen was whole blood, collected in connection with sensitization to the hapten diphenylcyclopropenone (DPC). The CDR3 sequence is CASSQDRAGGGYTF. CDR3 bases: TGTGCCAGCAGCCAAGACAGGGCTGGGGGTGGCTACACCTTC.